Listed below are T cell receptor beta chains from one sample, sequenced in a study of blood T cell repertoires in COVID-19. Produced via immunoSEQ multiplex PCR; TCRdb's table is partial and in-frame only. The data contain roughly 150,000 clones, about three quarters of them singletons. The source material was peripheral blood. These receptors were collected from a man aged 65-85 years with acute or convalescent COVID-19. CDR3s leave out the opening cysteine and the closing phenylalanine or tryptophan. A D gene is named only where the DNA matches it firmly.

>TRBJ2-5|TRBV3-1/TRBV3-2|TRBD2
ASSQDKVAGNQETQY
>TRBJ2-5|TRBV10-3|-
AISELADQETQY
>TRBJ2-5|TRBV6-5|TRBD2
ASSATGTSYETQY
>TRBJ1-1|TRBV6-5|-
ASGPRGNTEAF
>TRBJ1-1|TRBV5-1|TRBD1
ASRQGQTNTEAF
>TRBJ2-7|TRBV27|-
ASSPSGLPFSYEQY
>TRBJ2-7|TRBV21-1|-
ASSKVGQTYEQY
>TRBJ2-7|TRBV2|-
ASSEVKGVDEQY
>TRBJ2-4|TRBV6-1|-
ASSEIQGPRNIQY
>TRBJ1-5|TRBV6-4|-
ASSLDRSQPQH
>TRBJ1-1|TRBV6-5|-
ASGLRGTLNTEAF
>TRBJ2-2|TRBV5-8|-
ASSRGTSDTGELF
>TRBJ2-6|TRBV7-9|-
ASSSNERLEANVLT
>TRBJ2-7|TRBV10-1|-
ASSDYSYEQY
>TRBJ2-1|TRBV18|TRBD2
ASSPPNREGQNEQF
>TRBJ2-7|TRBV6-6|-
ASSLGTLRDSSYEQY
>TRBJ1-4|TRBV5-1|-
ASSSEGEKLF
>TRBJ2-2|TRBV24-1|TRBD1
ATGQGASTGELF
>TRBJ1-2|TRBV18|TRBD1
ASLEDRGAYGYT
>TRBJ2-1|TRBV7-9|TRBD1
ASSLVQGVSYNEQF
>TRBJ2-2|TRBV16|-
ASSLVNTGELF
>TRBJ2-2|TRBV18|TRBD1
ASSPWDRVDGELF
>TRBJ2-1|TRBV11-3|TRBD2
ASSSPPAGGGNEQF
>TRBJ2-3|TRBV5-1|-
ASSLRGVDTDTQY
>TRBJ1-1|TRBV6-5|-
ASSYDSNMNTEAF
>TRBJ2-7|TRBV28|TRBD2
ASSWPAGVSYEQY
>TRBJ1-4|TRBV4-2|TRBD1
ASSQDYLDRVVSSTNEKLF
>TRBJ2-1|TRBV6-2/TRBV6-3|TRBD1
ASSPISQGASVYEQF
>TRBJ2-3|TRBV5-1|-
ASSLEFQGPTDTQY
>TRBJ2-7|TRBV28|TRBD1
ASSTGTGSYEQY
>TRBJ1-6|TRBV7-2|TRBD1
ASSPTGKVSPLH
>TRBJ1-1|TRBV28|-
ASRLGLGSEAF
>TRBJ2-3|TRBV24-1|-
ATTGRTDTQY
>TRBJ1-3|TRBV30|-
AWTSYSGNTIY
>TRBJ2-7|TRBV6-6|TRBD2
ASSYSRTSGDEQY
>TRBJ1-4|TRBV6-4|-
ASSRGSFNEKLF
>TRBJ1-3|TRBV28|-
ASSPPGGGTGNTIY
>TRBJ1-2|TRBV2|-
ASSSEMYGYT
>TRBJ1-2|TRBV6-5|TRBD1
ASFPGQRPYGYT
>TRBJ1-5|TRBV3-1/TRBV3-2|-
ASSQGGREDQPQH
>TRBJ1-2|TRBV5-1|-
ASSAGTNYGYT
>TRBJ2-1|TRBV6-2/TRBV6-3|TRBD2
ASSKILIGTSGVNYNEQF
>TRBJ1-2|TRBV28|-
ATSGAVAVFYGYT
>TRBJ2-1|TRBV25-1|-
ASSEQGFEQF
>TRBJ2-3|TRBV9|-
ASSKSVTDTQY
>TRBJ1-1|TRBV5-8|-
ASSLSGTEAF
>TRBJ2-3|TRBV27|-
ASSLRRSRTDTQY
>TRBJ2-3|TRBV2|-
ASRNRPSTDTQY
>TRBJ2-2|TRBV27|-
ASSLGGPNTGELF
>TRBJ2-7|TRBV10-1|TRBD1
ASSDLDRTYEQY
>TRBJ2-5|TRBV19|TRBD2
ASSTLAVTQETQY
>TRBJ2-5|TRBV10-3|TRBD1
AISRGQGNQETQY
>TRBJ2-1|TRBV2|TRBD2
ASCSGTSGGTLSYNEQF
>TRBJ2-2|TRBV7-8|-
ASSLREYTGELF
>TRBJ2-7|TRBV30|-
ACHKQGSSYEQY